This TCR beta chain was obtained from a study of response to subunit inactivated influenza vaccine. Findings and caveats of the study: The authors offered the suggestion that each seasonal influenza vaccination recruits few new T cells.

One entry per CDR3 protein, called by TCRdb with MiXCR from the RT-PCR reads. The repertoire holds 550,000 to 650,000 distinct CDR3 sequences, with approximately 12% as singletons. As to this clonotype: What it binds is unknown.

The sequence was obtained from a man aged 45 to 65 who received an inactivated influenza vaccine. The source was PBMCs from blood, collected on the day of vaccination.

CDR3 region: CASSSRHSNQPQHF. CDR3 in DNA: TGTGCCAGCAGTTCCCGGCATAGCAATCAGCCCCAGCATTTT. This sequence joins TRBV6-5 and TRBJ1-5; D is ambiguous. The CDR3 covers 14 residues. Germline values: CDR1 MNHEY, CDR2 SVGAGI. The germline V and J ends were trimmed by 4 bases and 0 bases, with 7 bases remaining between them.